Sequencing of this T cell receptor beta chain was carried out in a study of T cells after yellow fever vaccination. At the level of the study: Preparation of fractions with low cell numbers was performed using SMART-Seq v4 Ultra Low Input.

Germline assignment: CDR1 DFQATT and CDR2 SNEGSKA (reference sequence). V was pared by 2 bases and J by 4 bases, with 15 bases between. This CDR3 comprises 15 residues. Study-level results: On re-exposure, the response was weaker but peaked faster, at day 5 versus 15. After the booster, about 95% of CD4 and about nine tenths of CD8 primary-response clones were re-detected.

As concerns this clonotype: Antigen: not known.

5'RACE template switching added a universal primer site and UMIs to TCR cDNA. TCRdb reprocessed the 5' RACE reads via MiXCR and lists one record per CDR3 protein. The profile shows roughly 170,000 distinct CDR3 sequences, approximately 6.2% of them singletons. The sequences come from CD4+ T cells sorted from PBMCs, collected on the day of the first yellow fever vaccination. The receptor's source is a man aged 18 to 29 who received the YFV17D yellow fever vaccine. The chain couples TRBV20-1 to TRBJ2-1, with TRBD2 as a possible D gene (5 bases). CDR3 sequence: CSARSPGFAYNEQFF. The CDR3 nucleotides are TGCAGTGCTAGATCACCGGGATTCGCTTACAATGAGCAGTTCTTC.